The 5 T cell receptor beta chains reported below all come from one sample, sequenced in a study of spatial heterogeneity in lung cancer (dated by TCRdb to about 2019). The library came from 5' RACE. TCRdb records NextSeq 500 as the sequencer. TCRdb passed the public sequencing reads through fastp at Q25 and MiXCR, retaining productive beta sequences. Each entry is one CDR3 protein sequence, shown with its most common DNA and genes. The table for this sample lists tens of thousands of distinct CDR3 sequences; less than 9% of them were counted only once. Approximately 30% of the sample is held by the ten biggest clonotypes. What the time point label conveys for this sample: sample taken at primary tumor resection. Material: PBMCs, obtained at surgery. These receptors were taken from a female donor with early-stage non-small cell lung cancer.

This sequence joins TRBV20-1 and TRBJ2-1; TRBD2 agrees at 8 bases. The CDR3 contains 13 residues. V shed 7 bases and J 3 bases; nucleotides not matched to a gene: 5. CDR1 and CDR2 (germline): DFQATT, SNEGSKA (reference sequence). The CDR3 loop reads CSGSSGSYNEQFF. CDR3 bases: TGCAGTGGATCAAGCGGGAGCTACAATGAGCAGTTCTTC.

Many counts were recorded for this clonotype. The rearrangement uses TRBV3-1 and TRBJ2-3; TRBD2 aligns across 10 bases. This CDR3 has 18 residues. Germline CDR1 LGHDT, CDR2 YNNKEL (reference sequence). V was clipped by 0 bases and J by 7 bases; unmatched bases: 13. The CDR3 here is CASSQEWDLAGGANTQYF. The CDR3 bases are TGTGCCAGCAGCCAAGAATGGGACTTAGCGGGGGGCGCCAATACGCAGTATTTT.

This clonotype has only a few counts. The rearrangement joins TRBV19 to TRBJ2-1; possible D gene TRBD2, 6 bases. Germline V gives CDR1 LNHDA, CDR2 SQIVND (reference sequence). The V end was cut by 5 bases, the J end by 7 bases, with 18 bases between. CDR3 length: 15 residues. The CDR3 reads CASSPWDSEMNEQFF. CDR3 coding DNA: TGTGCCAGTAGTCCGTGGGACTCAGAGATGAATGAGCAGTTCTTC.

The chain employs TRBV20-1 and TRBJ2-1, with a possible D match to TRBD2 (5 bases). CDR3 length: 11 residues. The V and J ends lost 6 bases and 6 bases respectively, with 9 bases between them. Germline V gives CDR1 DFQATT, CDR2 SNEGSKA (reference sequence). The CDR3 sequence is CSAVRANEQFF. The DNA of the CDR3 is TGCAGTGCCGTGCGGGCCAATGAGCAGTTCTTC.

Written as DNA, the CDR3 is TGTGCCAGCAGCGCCGGACAGGGGGCTGTTCAGCCCCAGCATTTT. Translated: CASSAGQGAVQPQHF. This chain links TRBV12-3 or TRBV12-4 with TRBJ1-5; 11 positions agree with TRBD1. The CDR3 consists of 15 residues. V shed 6 bases, J shed 6 bases, and the junction held 7 bases outside the gene matches.